Listed here are 8 T cell receptor beta chains from one sample, sequenced in a study of regulatory T cells in long-lasting Graves disease. The sample's time point: newly diagnosed GD, antithyroid drugs for less than 3 months. The authors made the TCR library using RNA they extracted from PBMCs. TCR beta libraries were built with iRepertoire HTBI primers and Arm-PCR of CDR3 regions. TCRdb ran MiXCR on the multiplex PCR reads and lists one entry per CDR3 protein. Among under 800,000 distinct CDR3 sequences listed, about 16% were seen once. These same data were also listed under a study on T cells in Graves' hyperthyroidism and ophthalmopathy.

Source: peripheral blood mononuclear cells (PBMCs), taken at new diagnosis, from a patient treated with antithyroid drugs. These receptors originate from a woman aged 25-40 years with Graves disease.

This clonotype was seen repeatedly, ten times or more. This chain joins TRBV11-1 and TRBJ2-7, with D tentatively TRBD1 or TRBD2 (7 bases each). Germline V gene data show CDR1 as SGHAT and CDR2 as FQDESV (reference sequence). The CDR3 loop spans 14 amino acids. Between the trimmed V and J ends, which lost 7 bases and 7 bases, there was a span of 20 bases. As DNA, the CDR3 is TGTGCCAGCAAGCGGGGAGACAGGGTTCGAGAGCAGTACTTC. It codes for CASKRGDRVREQYF.

This clonotype was counted between two and nine times. The rearrangement joins TRBV4-1 to TRBJ2-6; 7 nucleotides align to TRBD1. The CDR3 spans 14 residues. Germline V gives CDR1 MGHRA, CDR2 YSYEKL. V shed 1 base, J shed 17 bases, and the junction held 11 bases outside the gene matches. The CDR3 DNA is TGCGCCAGCAGCCAAGCCAGAGGAGGACAGGTGGTGACTTTC. Protein product: CASSQARGGQVVTF.

The CDR3 DNA sequence: TGTGCCAGCAGGACTAGCGGGGGCCTCACCGGGGAGCTGTTTTTT. This sequence encodes CASRTSGGLTGELFF. The chain links TRBV5-8 to TRBJ2-2, with TRBD2 matching 12 bases. Germline CDR1 is SGHTS and CDR2 is YDEGEE. The length of the CDR3 is 15 residues. The V and J ends lost 5 bases and 4 bases, in that order; junction bases with no gene match: 3.

This clonotype was seen a few times. The chain employs TRBV19 and TRBJ1-5; D is uncertain. CDR3 size: 17 residues. CDR1 and CDR2 from the germline V gene are LNHDA and SQIVND (reference sequence). V dropped 2 bases and J dropped 0 bases, with 14 bases sitting between them. The CDR3, as DNA: TGTGCCAGTAGTATATTAGACGCCAGATATAGCAATCAGCCCCAGCATTTT. Encoded protein: CASSILDARYSNQPQHF.

This clonotype was observed at least ten times. The chain links TRBV20-1 to TRBJ1-1; possibly TRBD1 for D (5 bases). Germline V gene lookup returns CDR1 DFQATT and CDR2 SNEGSKA (reference sequence). V lost 1 base and J 1 base, leaving 10 bases between the germline ends. The CDR3 sequence is 14 residues long. The CDR3 DNA follows: TGCAGTGCTAGAGCCGGGACTTCGAACACTGAAGCTTTCTTT. Translated: CSARAGTSNTEAFF.

The chain links TRBV12-3 or TRBV12-4 to TRBJ1-1; weak D call: TRBD1 (5 bases). Trimming stripped 6 bases from V and 7 bases from J, with 18 bases between. The CDR3 loop spans 14 amino acids. The CDR3 nucleotides are TGTGCCAGCAGCCAAGGGGCAGCAAGCTTTGAAGCTTTCTTT. Encoded protein: CASSQGAASFEAFF.

This clonotype occurred many times. The chain uses TRBV6-1 and TRBJ2-1; 13 bases line up with TRBD2. The J segment lost 6 bases and the V segment lost 3 bases, leaving 11 bases of the junction unmatched. CDR1 and CDR2 (germline): MNHNS, SASEGT. This CDR3 has 18 amino acids. The CDR3 sequence: CASSDPGLAGVSRNEQFF. CDR3 nucleotide sequence: TGTGCCAGCAGTGACCCAGGACTAGCGGGAGTATCCCGCAATGAGCAGTTCTTC.

Details on this clonotype: This sequence may be a read error, since a much larger clone differs from it by one base. This chain connects TRBV11-2 to TRBJ1-2; D gene uncertain. Germline V gene sequence: CDR1 SGHAT, CDR2 FQNNGV. This CDR3 has 14 amino acids. CDR3 amino acids: CAGSLIVQNYGYTF. The CDR3 bases are TGTGCCGGCAGCTTAATCGTCCAGAACTATGGCTACACCTTC.